A single sample is the source of the 19 T cell receptor beta chains below, sequenced in a study of blood T cell repertoires in COVID-19. Sequenced by immunoSEQ multiplex PCR; TCRdb stores in-frame clones only, minus some. This sample has 270,000 or so clones, with approximately 84% found just once. Sequenced: peripheral blood. These receptors were collected from a human donor with COVID-19, enrolled during active disease. The donor label of this sample is uncertain.

The chain is built from TRBV18 and TRBJ2-1; TRBD2 is a possible D gene (5 bases). From germline, CDR1 is KGHSH and CDR2 LQKENI. The V gene lost 2 bases and the J gene lost 7 bases, with 12 bases spanning the gap. This CDR3 region has 14 residues. The CDR3 DNA follows: TGTGCCAGCTCACCAAGCGGCGTGGAAAATGAGCAGTTCTTC. Translation gives CASSPSGVENEQFF.

V and J are TRBV4-2 and TRBJ2-5; 7 positions match TRBD1. Germline loops: CDR1 LGHNA, CDR2 YNFKEQ. The CDR3 contains 14 residues. V was clipped by 5 bases and J by 2 bases; unmatched bases: 5. CDR3 DNA sequence: TGTGCCAGCAGCTATGGACAGGATCAAGAGACCCAGTACTTC. This encodes CASSYGQDQETQYF.

The chain joins TRBV28 to TRBJ2-7, with TRBD1 as a possible D gene (5 bases). With 5 bases removed from V and 4 bases from J, the gap between germline ends came to 15 bases. From germline, CDR1 is MDHEN and CDR2 SYDVKM. The CDR3 has 14 residues. CDR3: CASSRTPEVYEQYF. CDR3 nucleotides: TGTGCCAGCAGTCGGACACCTGAGGTTTACGAGCAGTACTTC.

The CDR3 protein is CASSLLAGVVNEQFF. DNA for the CDR3: TGTGCCAGCAGTTTACTAGCGGGAGTAGTCAATGAGCAGTTCTTC. The chain carries TRBV28 and TRBJ2-1; the match to TRBD2 covers 10 bases. In germline, CDR1 is MDHEN, CDR2 SYDVKM. With V trimmed by 2 bases and J by 6 bases, 4 bases remained unmatched. The CDR3 totals 15 residues.

CDR3 bases: TGTGCCTGGGCAAGTCAGGATACGCAGTATTTT. It specifies CAWASQDTQYF. The chain links TRBV30 to TRBJ2-3; D ambiguous. Germline CDR1 reads GTSNPN; CDR2 reads SVGIG (reference sequence). The V gene lost 5 bases and the J gene lost 6 bases, with 9 bases spanning the gap. The length of the CDR3 is 11 residues. The full variable domain, completed using reference TRBV30 and TRBJ2-3, is SQTIHQWPATLVQPVGSPLSLECTVEGTSNPNLYWYRQAAGRGLQLLFYSVGIGQISSEVPQNLSASRPQDRQFILSSKKLLLSDSGFYLCAWASQDTQYFGPGTRLTVL.

This sequence joins TRBV18 and TRBJ1-6; tentatively, D is TRBD1 (6 bases). Deletions cut 3 bases from V and 7 bases from J, with 10 bases between. From germline, CDR1 is KGHSH and CDR2 LQKENI. The CDR3 is 14 amino acids. CDR3: CASSPNRDNSPLHF. The CDR3 DNA reads as TGTGCCAGCTCACCCAACAGGGACAATTCACCCCTCCACTTT.

In its sample, this clone was seen once. The rearrangement links TRBV19 to TRBJ2-3; 8 bases fit TRBD1. J gave up 2 bases and V 7 bases, and 8 bases lay outside the gene matches. The CDR3 is 15 amino acids. Germline CDR1 is LNHDA and CDR2 is SQIVND (reference sequence). This CDR3 is CASKKGQAPTDTQYF. DNA of the CDR3: TGTGCCAGTAAAAAGGGACAGGCACCCACAGATACGCAGTATTTT.

This sequence joins TRBV18 and TRBJ2-3; the D gene is possibly TRBD2 (7 bases). Trimming removed 8 bases at V and 4 bases at J, with 22 bases between. Germline CDR1 is KGHSH and CDR2 is LQKENI. CDR3 length equals 16 residues. The CDR3: CASENRGAGSPDTQYF. CDR3 in DNA: TGTGCCAGCGAGAATCGGGGGGCAGGGAGTCCAGATACGCAGTATTTT.

The chain recombines TRBV28 with TRBJ2-5; 7 positions agree with TRBD1. V lost 2 bases to trimming and J lost 2 bases; unmatched junction nucleotides: 8. CDR1 is MDHEN, CDR2 SYDVKM, per germline. The CDR3 loop spans 16 amino acids. This CDR3 reads CASSLPLSGQQETQYF. The CDR3 nucleotides read TGTGCCAGCAGTTTACCACTCTCGGGACAGCAAGAGACCCAGTACTTC.

The gene calls are TRBV7-3 and TRBJ2-2; 11 nucleotides agree with TRBD2. The CDR3 spans 18 residues. Looked up from germline, CDR1 is SGHTA and CDR2 is FQGTGA. With 2 bases clipped from V and 5 bases from J, the junction kept 10 bases outside the gene matches. The CDR3 DNA sequence: TGTGCCAGCAGCTTACGTACCCTAGCGGGAGGTTATACCGGGGAGCTGTTTTTT. This gives the protein CASSLRTLAGGYTGELFF.

The J gene is TRBJ1-4, the V gene TRBV19, with TRBD1 as a possible D gene (6 bases). This CDR3 spans 12 amino acids. CDR1 is LNHDA and CDR2 is SQIVND in the germline V gene (reference sequence). The V end lost 6 bases, the J end lost 8 bases, and 10 bases lay between the germline ends. CDR3 nucleotide sequence: TGTGCCAGTAGGACCCAGGGGGAAAAACTGTTTTTT. Translating it yields CASRTQGEKLFF.

The rearrangement uses TRBV7-3 and TRBJ2-3; 7 bases agree with TRBD2. The trim removed 5 bases at V and 1 base at J, leaving 9 bases unmatched. Germline values: CDR1 SGHTA, CDR2 FQGTGA. CDR3 size: 16 residues. This CDR3 reads CASSEGAAGGTDTQYF. The CDR3 DNA is TGTGCCAGCAGCGAAGGGGCGGCGGGAGGCACAGATACGCAGTATTTT. Full variable domain (remainder filled in from reference TRBV7-3 and TRBJ2-3): GAGVSQTPSNKVTEKGKYVELRCDPISGHTALYWYRQSLGQGPEFLIYFQGTGAADDSGLPNDRFFAVRPEGSVSTLKIQRTERGDSAVYLCASSEGAAGGTDTQYFGPGTRLTVL.

The rearrangement uses TRBV19 and TRBJ1-6, with TRBD1 as a possible D gene (5 bases). Germline assignment: CDR1 LNHDA and CDR2 SQIVND (reference sequence). The length of the CDR3 is 13 residues. V shed 8 bases and J shed 5 bases, with 10 bases lying between them. The CDR3 region is CASATADNSPLHF. The CDR3 DNA sequence: TGTGCCAGTGCGACAGCAGATAATTCACCCCTCCACTTT.

The chain employs TRBV28 and TRBJ1-6; 10 bases match TRBD1. The germline V gene encodes CDR1 MDHEN and CDR2 SYDVKM. The CDR3 spans 15 residues. The J segment lost 10 bases and the V segment lost 3 bases, leaving 6 bases of the junction unmatched. CDR3 sequence reads: CASSFPRTGGSPLHF. As DNA, the CDR3 is TGTGCCAGCAGTTTCCCCCGGACAGGGGGATCACCCCTCCACTTT.

The chain joins TRBV27 to TRBJ2-7; D is undetermined. Germline CDR1 reads MNHEY; CDR2 reads SMNVEV (reference sequence). Trimming removed 5 bases from V and 3 bases from J, with 11 bases in between. The CDR3 contains 13 residues. Here the CDR3 reads CASSPSPLYEQYF. The CDR3 coding sequence is TGTGCCAGCAGTCCCTCCCCCCTCTACGAGCAGTACTTC.

The V and J genes are TRBV5-5 and TRBJ1-2; tentative D call: TRBD1 (6 bases). Germline V lookup: CDR1 SGHKS, CDR2 YYEKEE (reference sequence). CDR3 length: 13 residues. V was cut by 5 bases and J by 4 bases, with 12 bases left in between. CDR3 protein: CASRSQDSYGYTF. The CDR3 bases are TGTGCCAGCAGGTCGCAGGACAGCTATGGCTACACCTTC.

The V and J genes are TRBV13 and TRBJ2-1, with 10 bases identical to TRBD2. The CDR3 length is 16 residues. The V segment lost 2 bases and the J segment 1 base; nucleotides outside the gene matches: 2. Germline-derived CDR1 and CDR2 are PRHDT and FYEKMQ (reference sequence). The CDR3 loop reads CASSLRTSGSYNEQFF. CDR3 in DNA: TGTGCCAGCAGCTTAAGGACTAGCGGATCCTACAATGAGCAGTTCTTC.

The chain combines TRBV6-5 with TRBJ2-7; maybe TRBD1 (6 bases). V was trimmed by 6 bases and J by 6 bases, leaving 18 bases between them. Germline lookup yields CDR1 MNHEY and CDR2 SVGAGI. The CDR3 consists of 14 residues. The CDR3 DNA reads as TGTGCCAGCAGCCTAGGGACAAACGTTGGCGAGCAGTACTTC. Its translation is CASSLGTNVGEQYF.

This clone was counted between two and nine times. V usage is TRBV20-1 and J usage is TRBJ2-7, with D hard to call. The CDR3 covers 10 residues. V shed 5 bases and J shed 7 bases, with 9 bases lying between them. Germline values: CDR1 DFQATT, CDR2 SNEGSKA (reference sequence). The CDR3 spells CSAGRWEQYF. The DNA for the CDR3 is TGCAGTGCTGGGCGTTGGGAGCAGTACTTC.